The T cell receptor beta chain under discussion was sequenced for a study of T cell responses to AZD1222 COVID-19 vaccine. Overall study: Samples with a second dose at about 4 or about 12 weeks were pooled together.

Broader study findings: The span of vaccine-associated CD4 TCRs extended across spike, with dominance at 160-218 and 743-854. Repertoires were obtained solely post-peak T cell response.

Generated by immunoSEQ multiplex PCR, the TCRdb table keeps only in-frame clones and is missing some. The sample has about 150,000 clones; around 90% are singletons. Concerning this clone itself: What it binds is not known.

V dropped 0 bases and J dropped 4 bases, with 12 bases sitting between them. Germline V gives CDR1 LGHNA, CDR2 YNFKEQ. CDR3 size: 15 residues. The receptor was isolated from an adult in good health. V gene TRBV4-2 combines with J gene TRBJ1-2; D may be TRBD1 (5 bases). The source was peripheral blood, collected on day 0 of AZD1222 vaccination. The CDR3 sequence is CASSQDRGTFYGYTF. CDR3 DNA sequence: TGTGCCAGCAGCCAAGACCGGGGCACCTTCTATGGCTACACCTTC.